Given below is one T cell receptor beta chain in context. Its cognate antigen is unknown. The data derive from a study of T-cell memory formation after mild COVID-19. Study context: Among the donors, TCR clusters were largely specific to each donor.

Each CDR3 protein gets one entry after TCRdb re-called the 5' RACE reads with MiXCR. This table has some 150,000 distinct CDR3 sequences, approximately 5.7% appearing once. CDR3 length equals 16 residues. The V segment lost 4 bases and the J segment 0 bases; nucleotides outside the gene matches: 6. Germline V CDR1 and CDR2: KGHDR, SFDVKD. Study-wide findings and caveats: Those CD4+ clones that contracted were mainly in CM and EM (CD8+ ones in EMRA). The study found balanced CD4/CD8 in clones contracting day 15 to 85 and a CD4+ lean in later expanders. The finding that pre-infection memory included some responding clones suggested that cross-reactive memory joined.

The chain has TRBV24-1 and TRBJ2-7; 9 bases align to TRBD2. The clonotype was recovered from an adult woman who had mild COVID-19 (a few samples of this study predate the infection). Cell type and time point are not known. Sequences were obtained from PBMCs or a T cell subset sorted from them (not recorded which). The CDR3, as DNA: TGTGCCACCAGTGACGCCAGCGGGAGGAGCTCCTACGAGCAGTACTTC. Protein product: CATSDASGRSSYEQYF.